The 21 T cell receptor beta chains given below trace back to one sample, sequenced in a study of blood T cells in healthy people across ages. Sample-barcoded 5' priming and a J-beta primer mix drove a second PCR of about 7 to 11 cycles. One entry per CDR3 protein results from TCRdb running MiXCR on the 5' RACE reads. The sample shows about 600,000 distinct CDR3 sequences, less than 60% of them seen only once. The sample taken for sequencing was blood. The source of these receptors is a man at least 80 years old in good health.

The J gene is TRBJ1-2, the V gene TRBV2; D is perhaps TRBD1 (6 bases). The CDR3 runs to 11 residues. Per germline, CDR1 SNHLY and CDR2 FYNNEI. The V end lost 7 bases, the J end lost 6 bases, and 9 bases lay between the germline ends. The CDR3 reads CASTRGDGYTF. As DNA, the CDR3 is TGTGCCAGCACTAGGGGGGATGGCTACACCTTC.

This clonotype has only a few counts. CDR3 loop: CSVEDDGGGTSRPDAQFF. CDR3 in DNA: TGCAGCGTTGAAGATGATGGGGGGGGGACTAGCAGACCTGATGCGCAGTTCTTC. The chain joins TRBV29-1 to TRBJ2-1; 9 positions agree with TRBD2. Unmatched junction bases numbered 21, after V lost 0 bases and J lost 12 bases. Germline V gene data show CDR1 as SQVTM and CDR2 as ANQGSEA. This CDR3 has 18 amino acids.

The chain joins TRBV11-2 to TRBJ2-3, with D unresolved. CDR1 SGHAT and CDR2 FQNNGV come from the germline V gene. The CDR3 is 12 amino acids. V lost 3 bases to trimming and J lost 3 bases, with 4 bases between them. The CDR3 region has the DNA TGTGCCAGCAGCTTCGCGACAGATACGCAGTATTTT. It codes for CASSFATDTQYF.

The count of this clonotype is one. The chain combines TRBV7-2 with TRBJ2-7, with D perhaps being TRBD1 or TRBD2 (5 bases each). The J call is in doubt because the DNA end fits TRBJ2-5 better. Germline CDR1 reads SGHTA; CDR2 reads FQGNSA. There are 15 residues in the CDR3. In DNA form, the CDR3 reads TGTGCCAGCAGCCGGACGGGGACGGCTACGGGGACCCAGTACTTC. Protein: CASSRTGTATGTQYF.

The chain combines TRBV30 with TRBJ2-1; 9 nucleotides agree with TRBD2. With 2 bases clipped from V and 8 bases from J, the junction kept 13 bases outside the gene matches. The germline CDR1 and CDR2 sequences are GTSNPN and SVGIG (reference sequence). The CDR3 covers 16 residues. The CDR3 sequence is CAWSPPLVAGVHEQFF. CDR3 DNA: TGTGCCTGGAGTCCACCTCTAGTAGCGGGAGTACATGAGCAGTTCTTC.

The chain is built from TRBV20-1 and TRBJ1-2; TRBD1 matches 9 bases. Trimming cost V 6 bases and J 4 bases; bases outside gene matches: 6. The CDR3 sequence is 13 residues long. Germline V lookup: CDR1 DFQATT, CDR2 SNEGSKA (reference sequence). The CDR3, as DNA: TGCAGTGCCGGGACAGGGATACTCTATGGCTACACCTTC. It specifies CSAGTGILYGYTF.

The V call is TRBV7-8, the J call TRBJ2-7; 14 bases agree with TRBD2. The CDR3 consists of 16 residues. In germline, CDR1 is SGHVS, CDR2 FQNEAQ. V was pared by 5 bases and J by 3 bases, with 6 bases of the junction left unmatched. The CDR3 protein is CASSRTGTSGSYEQYF. CDR3 nucleotides: TGTGCCAGCAGCCGAACCGGGACTAGCGGGAGCTACGAGCAGTACTTC.

V and J are TRBV27 and TRBJ1-6, with unresolved D. Germline CDR1 and CDR2: MNHEY and SMNVEV (reference sequence). CDR3 length: 14 amino acids. V was trimmed by 6 bases and J by 9 bases, leaving 15 bases between them. CDR3 amino acids: CASSKDVLGSPLHF. The CDR3 nucleotides are TGTGCCAGCAGCAAAGACGTACTTGGTTCACCCCTCCACTTT.

This clonotype occurred a few times. The V gene is TRBV12-5, the J gene TRBJ2-4; the D is unclear. The CDR3 runs 16 residues. CDR1 and CDR2 (germline): LGHNT, FRNRAP. The V and J ends lost 1 base and 0 bases respectively, with 10 bases between them. CDR3 nucleotides: TGTGCTAGTGGTTTGGCTCCATCACTAGCCAAAAACATTCAGTACTTC. Protein: CASGLAPSLAKNIQYF.

This clonotype was counted only a few times. This may stem from a read error, because a much larger clone lies one nucleotide away. The chain is built from TRBV6-5 and TRBJ1-2, with TRBD1 identical over 7 bases. With V trimmed by 5 bases and J by 10 bases, 13 bases remained unmatched. Germline CDR1 and CDR2: MNHEY and SVGAGI. CDR3 length equals 14 residues. CDR3 sequence (DNA): TGTGCCAGCAGTCCTGACAGGGCCCAGGGCGACTACACCTTC. Its protein product is CASSPDRAQGDYTF.

The chain uses TRBV20-1 and TRBJ1-5, with D perhaps TRBD1 (5 bases). This CDR3 comprises 13 residues. Germline V gives CDR1 DFQATT, CDR2 SNEGSKA (reference sequence). The V and J ends lost 4 bases and 4 bases respectively, with 11 bases between them. The CDR3 DNA reads TGCAGTGCTAAGGACACCCATAATCAGCCCCAGCATTTT. It codes for CSAKDTHNQPQHF.

The rearrangement joins TRBV7-2 to TRBJ2-7, with 9 positions matching TRBD2. The V and J ends lost 0 bases and 0 bases, in that order; junction bases with no gene match: 6. This CDR3 has 17 residues. Germline-derived CDR1 and CDR2 are SGHTA and FQGNSA. DNA for the CDR3: TGTGCCAGCAGCTTAGCAGCTAGCGGGATAAGCTCCTACGAGCAGTACTTC. It encodes CASSLAASGISSYEQYF.

V and J are TRBV6-6 and TRBJ1-4; no definite D call. Germline loops: CDR1 MNHNY, CDR2 SVGAGI (reference sequence). V was trimmed by 2 bases and J by 0 bases, leaving 7 bases between them. CDR3 length: 15 residues. CDR3 region: CASSYDRATNEKLFF. CDR3 nucleotides: TGTGCCAGCAGTTACGACCGAGCAACTAATGAAAAACTGTTTTTT.

This clonotype was counted between two and nine times. At one end the junction does not follow the germline gene, possibly because of a read error. The V gene is TRBV12-3 or TRBV12-4, the J gene TRBJ2-7; maybe TRBD1 (6 bases). The last part of the DNA fits TRBJ2-5 better; the J call may be wrong. This CDR3 is 14 amino acids long. CDR3 region: CVSSLTGLIETQYF. The DNA for the CDR3 is TGTGTCAGCAGTTTAACAGGGCTAATAGAGACCCAGTACTTC.

V gene TRBV20-1 combines with J gene TRBJ2-5, with 7 positions matching TRBD1. The CDR3 loop spans 16 amino acids. The ends lost 5 bases at V and 0 bases at J; junction bases unmatched: 12. Germline V gene data show CDR1 as DFQATT and CDR2 as SNEGSKA (reference sequence). This chain's CDR3 is CSALPFSGQNQETQYF. The CDR3 DNA follows: TGCAGTGCTCTCCCTTTTTCGGGACAGAACCAAGAGACCCAGTACTTC.

This clonotype came up many times. The CDR3 spells CASSWTSPDTDTQYF. CDR3 nucleotide sequence: TGTGCCAGCAGCTGGACTAGCCCAGACACAGATACGCAGTATTTT. V usage is TRBV7-9 and J usage is TRBJ2-3, with 8 bases matching TRBD2. The CDR3 length is 15 residues. The V and J ends lost 4 bases and 2 bases, in that order; junction bases with no gene match: 5. The germline gives CDR1 SEHNR, CDR2 FQNEAQ (reference sequence). The full variable domain, in which reference TRBV7-9 and TRBJ2-3 provide the parts outside the CDR3, is DTGVSQNPRHKITKRGQNVTFRCDPISEHNRLYWYRQTLGQGPEFLTYFQNEAQLEKSRLLSDRFSAERPKGSFSTLEIQRTEQGDSAMYLCASSWTSPDTDTQYFGPGTRLTVL.

This clonotype was picked up a small number of times. The chain recombines TRBV4-1 with TRBJ1-2; 8 bases line up with TRBD1. The CDR3 sequence is 16 residues long. J was trimmed by 4 bases and V by 3 bases; bases with no gene match: 10. Germline lookup yields CDR1 MGHRA and CDR2 YSYEKL. The DNA of the CDR3 is TGCGCCAGCAGCCAGTCGGACAGGGCAGTTATCTATGGCTACACCTTC. Residues: CASSQSDRAVIYGYTF.

This clonotype was seen only a few times. The chain couples TRBV7-9 to TRBJ2-6; TRBD1 aligns across 7 bases. In germline, CDR1 is SEHNR, CDR2 FQNEAQ (reference sequence). The CDR3 extends over 17 amino acids. J was trimmed by 0 bases and V by 5 bases; bases with no gene match: 7. CDR3 sequence reads: CASSERTGSSGANVLTF. As DNA, the CDR3 is TGTGCCAGCAGCGAGAGGACAGGATCCTCTGGGGCCAACGTCCTGACTTTC.

Here the CDR3 DNA reads TGCAGTGCTAGAGATGCTAACTCCTACGAGCAGTACTTC. Translation: CSARDANSYEQYF. This chain joins TRBV20-1 and TRBJ2-7, with D unresolved. This CDR3 is built from 13 residues. The ends were cut back, 0 bases at V and 0 bases at J, with 6 bases in the middle. The V gene's germline CDR1 is DFQATT and CDR2 SNEGSKA (reference sequence).

The V call is TRBV5-4, the J call TRBJ2-1; D may be TRBD2 (5 bases). Germline V gene data show CDR1 as SGHNT and CDR2 as YYREEE (reference sequence). This CDR3 region has 14 residues. V was cut by 4 bases and J by 6 bases, with 14 bases left in between. CDR3 amino acids: CASSPGDWFNEQFF. The DNA of the CDR3 is TGTGCCAGCAGCCCCGGGGATTGGTTCAATGAGCAGTTCTTC.

This clonotype was recorded only once. The rearrangement joins TRBV9 to TRBJ2-5; D assignment may be TRBD1 or TRBD2 (5 bases each). Near its end, the DNA agrees better with TRBJ2-7, so the J call may be wrong. Germline CDR1 is SGDLS and CDR2 is YYNGEE. This CDR3 has 15 residues. In nucleotides, the CDR3 is TGTGCCAGCAGCGGAAGCTGGGACCTAGCCTACGAGCAGTACTTC. As protein: CASSGSWDLAYEQYF.